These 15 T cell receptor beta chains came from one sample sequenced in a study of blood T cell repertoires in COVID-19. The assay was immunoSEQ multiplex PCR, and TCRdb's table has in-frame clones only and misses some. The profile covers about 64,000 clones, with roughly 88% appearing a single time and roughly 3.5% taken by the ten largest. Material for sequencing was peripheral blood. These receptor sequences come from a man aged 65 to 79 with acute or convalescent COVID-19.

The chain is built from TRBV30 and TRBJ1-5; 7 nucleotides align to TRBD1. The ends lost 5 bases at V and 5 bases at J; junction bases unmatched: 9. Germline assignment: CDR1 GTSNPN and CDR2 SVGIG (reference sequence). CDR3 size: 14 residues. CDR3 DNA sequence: TGTGCCTGGTCACTCGGGACAGTTTATCAGCCCCAGCATTTT. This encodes CAWSLGTVYQPQHF.

The CDR3 DNA follows: TGTGCCAGCAGCCCCGACAGGGGGCGAGGCTATGGCTACACCTTC. It codes for CASSPDRGRGYGYTF. The J gene is TRBJ1-2, the V gene TRBV7-8; 10 bases agree with TRBD1. The CDR3 is 15 amino acids. The V segment lost 5 bases and the J segment 4 bases; nucleotides outside the gene matches: 7. Germline CDR1 and CDR2: SGHVS and FQNEAQ.

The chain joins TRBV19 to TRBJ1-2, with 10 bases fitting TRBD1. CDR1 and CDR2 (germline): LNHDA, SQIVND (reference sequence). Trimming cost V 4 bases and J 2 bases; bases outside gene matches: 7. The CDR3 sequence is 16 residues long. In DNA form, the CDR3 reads TGTGCCAGTAGTACGTCCTCGGGACAGGGGAACTATGGCTACACCTTC. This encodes CASSTSSGQGNYGYTF. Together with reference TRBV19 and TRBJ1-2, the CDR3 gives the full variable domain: DGGITQSPKYLFRKEGQNVTLSCEQNLNHDAMYWYRQDPGQGLRLIYYSQIVNDFQKGDIAEGYSVSREKKESFPLTVTSAQKNPTAFYLCASSTSSGQGNYGYTFGSGTRLTVV.

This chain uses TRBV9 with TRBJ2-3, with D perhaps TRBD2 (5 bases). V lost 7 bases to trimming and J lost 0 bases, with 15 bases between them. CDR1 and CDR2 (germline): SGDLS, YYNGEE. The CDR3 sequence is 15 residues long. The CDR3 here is CASEGGPPSTDTQYF. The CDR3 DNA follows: TGTGCCAGCGAGGGTGGTCCCCCTAGCACAGATACGCAGTATTTT.

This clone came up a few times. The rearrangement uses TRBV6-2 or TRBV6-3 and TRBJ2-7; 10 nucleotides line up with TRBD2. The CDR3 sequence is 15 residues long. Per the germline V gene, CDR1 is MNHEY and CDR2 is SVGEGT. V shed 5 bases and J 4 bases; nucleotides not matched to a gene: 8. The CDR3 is CASSTRASGGYEQYF. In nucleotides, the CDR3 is TGTGCCAGCAGTACCCGCGCTAGCGGGGGTTACGAGCAGTACTTC.

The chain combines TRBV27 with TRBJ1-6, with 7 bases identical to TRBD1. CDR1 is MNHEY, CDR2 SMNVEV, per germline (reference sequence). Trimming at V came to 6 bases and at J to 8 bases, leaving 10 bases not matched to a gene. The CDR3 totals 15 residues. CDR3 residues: CASSRRQGRDSPLHF. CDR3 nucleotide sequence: TGTGCCAGCAGCCGCCGACAGGGAAGGGATTCACCCCTCCACTTT.

CDR3: CASSSTGGRGYTF. The CDR3 nucleotides read TGTGCCAGCAGCTCAACAGGGGGCAGGGGCTACACCTTC. The chain recombines TRBV5-6 with TRBJ1-2; 9 positions agree with TRBD1. Trimming at V came to 3 bases and at J to 8 bases, leaving 5 bases not matched to a gene. This CDR3 spans 13 amino acids. Germline values: CDR1 SGHDT, CDR2 YYEEEE.

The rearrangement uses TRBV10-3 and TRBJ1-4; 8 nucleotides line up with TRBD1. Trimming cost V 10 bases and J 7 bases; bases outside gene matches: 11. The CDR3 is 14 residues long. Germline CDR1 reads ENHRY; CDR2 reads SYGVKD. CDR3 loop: CATYDQGAGEKLFF. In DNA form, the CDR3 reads TGTGCCACCTACGATCAGGGGGCCGGTGAAAAACTGTTTTTT.

Here the CDR3 reads CASSLFGLANQPQHF. The CDR3 DNA is TGTGCCAGCAGTTTATTTGGACTCGCGAATCAGCCCCAGCATTTT. The chain employs TRBV28 and TRBJ1-5; no firm D call. V lost 1 base and J 4 bases, leaving 11 bases between the germline ends. CDR3 length: 15 residues. Germline V CDR1 and CDR2: MDHEN, SYDVKM.

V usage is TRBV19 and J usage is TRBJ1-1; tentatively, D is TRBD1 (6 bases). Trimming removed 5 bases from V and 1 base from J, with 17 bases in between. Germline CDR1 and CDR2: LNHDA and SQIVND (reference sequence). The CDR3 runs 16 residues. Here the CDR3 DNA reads TGTGCCAGTAGTCTAATTAACAGGGTGGAGAACACTGAAGCTTTCTTT. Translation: CASSLINRVENTEAFF.

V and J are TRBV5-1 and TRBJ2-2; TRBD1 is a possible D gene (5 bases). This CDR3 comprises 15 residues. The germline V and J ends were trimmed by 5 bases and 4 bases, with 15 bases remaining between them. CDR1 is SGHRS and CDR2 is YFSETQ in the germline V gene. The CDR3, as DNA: TGCGCCAGCAGGGTCGATGTAGGGGCCACCGGGGAGCTGTTTTTT. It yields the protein CASRVDVGATGELFF.

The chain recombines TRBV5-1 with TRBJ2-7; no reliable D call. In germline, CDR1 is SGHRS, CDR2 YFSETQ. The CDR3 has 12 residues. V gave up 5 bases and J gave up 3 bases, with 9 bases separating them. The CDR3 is CASSSGIYEQYF. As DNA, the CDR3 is TGCGCCAGCAGTTCAGGAATCTACGAGCAGTACTTC.

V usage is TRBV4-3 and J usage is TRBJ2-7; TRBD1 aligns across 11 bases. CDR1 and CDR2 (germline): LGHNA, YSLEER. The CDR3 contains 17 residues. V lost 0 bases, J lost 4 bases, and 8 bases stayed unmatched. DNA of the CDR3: TGCGCCAGCAGCCAAGATATCGGTGGGACAGGGGGTTACGAGCAGTACTTC. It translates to CASSQDIGGTGGYEQYF.

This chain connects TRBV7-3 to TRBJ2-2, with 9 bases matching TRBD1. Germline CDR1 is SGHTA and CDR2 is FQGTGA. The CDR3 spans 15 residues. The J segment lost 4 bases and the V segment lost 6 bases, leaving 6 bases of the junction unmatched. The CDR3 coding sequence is TGTGCCAGCAGTCGAGGACAGGGGACCACCGGGGAGCTGTTTTTT. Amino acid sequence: CASSRGQGTTGELFF.

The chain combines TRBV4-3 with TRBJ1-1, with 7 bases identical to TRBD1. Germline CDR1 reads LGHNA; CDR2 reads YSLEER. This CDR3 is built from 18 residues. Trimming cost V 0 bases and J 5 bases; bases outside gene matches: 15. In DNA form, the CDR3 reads TGCGCCAGCAGCCAAGAGGGCATGGGGACAGTGAGTTTGACTGAAGCTTTCTTT. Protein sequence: CASSQEGMGTVSLTEAFF.